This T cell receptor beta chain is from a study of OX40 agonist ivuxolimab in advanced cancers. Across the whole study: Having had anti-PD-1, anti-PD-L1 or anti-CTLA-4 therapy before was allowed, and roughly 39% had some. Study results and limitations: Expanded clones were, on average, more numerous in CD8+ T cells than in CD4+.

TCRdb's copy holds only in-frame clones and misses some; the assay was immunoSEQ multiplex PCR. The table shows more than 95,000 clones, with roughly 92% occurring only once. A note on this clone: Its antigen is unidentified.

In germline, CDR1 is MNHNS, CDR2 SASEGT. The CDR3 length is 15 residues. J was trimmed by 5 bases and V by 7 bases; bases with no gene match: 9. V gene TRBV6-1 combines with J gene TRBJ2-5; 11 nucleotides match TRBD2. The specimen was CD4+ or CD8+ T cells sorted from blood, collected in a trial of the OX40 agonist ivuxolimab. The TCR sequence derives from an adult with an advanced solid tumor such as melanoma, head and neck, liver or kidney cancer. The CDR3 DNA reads TGTGCCAGCAAGATAGCGGGAGGGCCTGGGGAGACCCAGTACTTC. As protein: CASKIAGGPGETQYF.